A selection of T cell receptor beta chains follows, all from one sample in a study of early T cells in non-severe SARS-CoV-2 infection. TCRdb analysed the 5' RACE reads with MiXCR anew, one entry per CDR3 protein. The table includes roughly 51,000 distinct CDR3 sequences, about 7.6% detected once. Sequenced material: whole blood, taken at baseline. The origin of the receptors is an adult who was a healthcare worker with PCR-confirmed SARS-CoV-2 infection or an uninfected control (not recorded which). Both conserved end residues are part of each CDR3. A D gene is named only where the DNA matches it firmly.

>TRBJ2-1|13|TRBV20-1|NA
CSGLQASYNEQFF
>TRBJ2-7|14|TRBV4-2|TRBD2
CASRSASGNYEQYF
>TRBJ1-2|14|TRBV10-3|NA
CAINPSTNNYGYTF
>TRBJ2-1|16|TRBV7-2|TRBD1
CASSSYRQGVQNEQFF
>TRBJ2-5|13|TRBV7-3|NA
CASSRTGYETQYF
>TRBJ2-1|15|TRBV4-1|NA
CASSPGQSSYNEQFF
>TRBJ2-2|12|TRBV20-1|NA
CSASSNTGELFF
>TRBJ2-2|12|TRBV5-5|NA
CASSTYTGELFF
>TRBJ1-5|14|TRBV2|NA
CASSDAYSRGPQHF
>TRBJ2-3|18|TRBV4-3|TRBD2
CASSQDMGFSGSTDTQYF
>TRBJ1-4|15|TRBV5-1|TRBD1
CASSPFGDSDEKLFF
>TRBJ1-5|14|TRBV5-1|NA
CASKWEGENQPQHF
>TRBJ1-6|16|TRBV9|TRBD1
CASSQTGGSYNSPLHF
>TRBJ2-5|16|TRBV7-8|TRBD2
CASSFPREGVRETQYF
>TRBJ2-1|16|TRBV4-3|TRBD2
CASSQDPAGSYNEQFF
>TRBJ2-3|16|TRBV7-3|TRBD2
CASSLYGGRATDTQYF